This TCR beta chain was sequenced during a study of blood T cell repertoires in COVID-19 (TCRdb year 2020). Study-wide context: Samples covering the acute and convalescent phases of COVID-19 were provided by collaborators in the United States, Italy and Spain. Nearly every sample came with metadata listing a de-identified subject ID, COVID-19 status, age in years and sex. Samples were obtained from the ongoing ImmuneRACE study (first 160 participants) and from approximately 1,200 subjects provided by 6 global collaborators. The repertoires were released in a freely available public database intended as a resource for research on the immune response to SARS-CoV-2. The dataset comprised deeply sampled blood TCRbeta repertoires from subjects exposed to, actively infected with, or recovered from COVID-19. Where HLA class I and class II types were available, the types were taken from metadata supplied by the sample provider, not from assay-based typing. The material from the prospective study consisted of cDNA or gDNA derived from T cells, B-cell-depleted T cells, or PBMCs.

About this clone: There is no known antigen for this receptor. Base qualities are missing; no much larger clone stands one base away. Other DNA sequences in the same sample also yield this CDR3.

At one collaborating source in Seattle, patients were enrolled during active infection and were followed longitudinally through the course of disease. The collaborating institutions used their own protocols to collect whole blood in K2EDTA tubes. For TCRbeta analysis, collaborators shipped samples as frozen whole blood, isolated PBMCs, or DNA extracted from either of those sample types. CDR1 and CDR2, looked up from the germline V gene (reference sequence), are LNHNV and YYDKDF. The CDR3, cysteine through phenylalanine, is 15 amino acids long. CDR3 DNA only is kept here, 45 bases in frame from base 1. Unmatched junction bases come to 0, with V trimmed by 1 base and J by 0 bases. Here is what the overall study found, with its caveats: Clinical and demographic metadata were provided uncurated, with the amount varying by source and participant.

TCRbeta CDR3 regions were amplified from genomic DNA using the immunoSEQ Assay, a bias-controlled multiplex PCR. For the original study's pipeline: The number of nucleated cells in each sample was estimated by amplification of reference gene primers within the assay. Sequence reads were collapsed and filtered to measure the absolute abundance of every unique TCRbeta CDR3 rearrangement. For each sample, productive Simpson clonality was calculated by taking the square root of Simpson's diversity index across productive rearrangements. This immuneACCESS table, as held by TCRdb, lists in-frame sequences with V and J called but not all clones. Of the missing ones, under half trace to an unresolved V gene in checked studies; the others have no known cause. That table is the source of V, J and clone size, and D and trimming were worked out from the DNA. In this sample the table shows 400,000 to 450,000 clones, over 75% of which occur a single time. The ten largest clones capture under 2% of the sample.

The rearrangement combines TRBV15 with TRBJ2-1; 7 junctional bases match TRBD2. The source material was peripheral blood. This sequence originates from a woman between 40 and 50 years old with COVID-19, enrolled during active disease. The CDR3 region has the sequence CATSRGGSSYNEQFF. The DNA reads TGTGCCACCAGCAGAGGCGGGAGCTCCTACAATGAGCAGTTCTTC.